This TCR beta chain was recovered during a study of technical replicates of blood from a few donors. The CDR3 has 14 residues. Germline loops: CDR1 MNHEY, CDR2 SVGAGI. After removal of 5 bases from V and 5 bases from J, the junction contained 7 bases not matched to a gene. The repertoire was sequenced with immunoSEQ multiplex PCR; TCRdb's copy has only in-frame clones and lacks some. The table has roughly 14,000 clones, roughly 80% seen once. The sample taken for sequencing was PBMCs. This chain joins TRBV6-5 and TRBJ2-7; 9 bases are shared with TRBD1. This sequence originates from a human donor in good health. The CDR3 coding sequence is TGTGCCAGCAGTCCCACAGGGGGCTACCACGAGCAGTACTTC. Translating it yields CASSPTGGYHEQYF.